Presented here are 21 T cell receptor beta chains from one specimen sequenced in a study of T cells in Graves' hyperthyroidism and ophthalmopathy. It was RNA transcripts that yielded the amplified TCR beta CDR3 regions. When the TCR CDR3 underwent first-round RT-PCR, the HTBI primer set was used. TCRdb independently ran MiXCR on the multiplex PCR reads; one entry per CDR3 protein. The sample yields under 350,000 distinct CDR3 sequences, about 21% seen once. The sample taken for sequencing was blood. The receptors originated from a woman between 45 and 65 years old with Graves' hyperthyroidism.

Points on this clonotype: The junction differs from germline at one of its ends, possibly a read error. The J gene is TRBJ2-7, the V gene TRBV2, with D unresolved. CDR3 length: 12 residues. Germline assignment: CDR1 SNHLY and CDR2 FYNNEI. CDR3 in amino acids: CVSSSRSYEQYF. The CDR3 region has the DNA TGTGTCAGCAGTTCGAGGTCCTACGAGCAGTACTTC.

At least ten counts were recorded for this clonotype. V is TRBV6-1 and J is TRBJ2-7, with 7 bases matching TRBD1. The CDR3 loop spans 14 amino acids. Germline values: CDR1 MNHNS, CDR2 SASEGT. V was pared by 5 bases and J by 2 bases, with 6 bases of the junction left unmatched. The CDR3 spells CASSKTGAAYEQYF. CDR3 bases: TGTGCCAGCAGTAAAACAGGGGCTGCCTACGAGCAGTACTTC.

The CDR3 loop is CSADRSRGEQFF. The CDR3 DNA is TGCAGTGCGGATCGGTCTAGGGGTGAGCAGTTCTTC. The genes are TRBV20-1 and TRBJ2-1, with D possibly being TRBD1 (5 bases). Germline CDR1 is DFQATT and CDR2 is SNEGSKA (reference sequence). Trimming removed 6 bases at V and 9 bases at J, with 15 bases between. The CDR3 has 12 amino acids.

This clonotype was observed at least ten times. The rearrangement joins TRBV5-1 to TRBJ1-1, with D possibly being TRBD1 (5 bases). CDR3 length equals 13 residues. Germline-derived CDR1 and CDR2 are SGHRS and YFSETQ. Trimming cost V 6 bases and J 2 bases, with 11 bases left between them. CDR3 residues: CASKSDSNTEAFF. CDR3 DNA: TGCGCCAGCAAGTCCGACAGTAACACTGAAGCTTTCTTT.

This clonotype has ten or more counts. The J gene is TRBJ1-5, the V gene TRBV5-1; 7 bases are a match to TRBD1. This CDR3 is 15 amino acids long. Trimming at V came to 3 bases and at J to 0 bases, leaving 3 bases not matched to a gene. CDR1 SGHRS and CDR2 YFSETQ come from the germline V gene. The CDR3 DNA sequence: TGCGCCAGCAGCTGGTCAGGGGGTAGCAATCAGCCCCAGCATTTT. Protein sequence: CASSWSGGSNQPQHF.

V gene TRBV6-1 combines with J gene TRBJ1-5; TRBD1 aligns across 8 bases. Germline CDR1 reads MNHNS; CDR2 reads SASEGT. This CDR3 is 16 amino acids long. V shed 4 bases and J 0 bases; nucleotides not matched to a gene: 5. CDR3 coding DNA: TGTGCCAGCAGTGCCCAAGACAGGGGTAGCAATCAGCCCCAGCATTTT. Its protein is CASSAQDRGSNQPQHF.

CDR3 nucleotides: TGCAGCGTGCAGAGAGGGACTAGCGGGCAATACAATGAGCAGTTCTTC. Protein product: CSVQRGTSGQYNEQFF. This chain connects TRBV29-1 to TRBJ2-1; 12 bases match TRBD2. V lost 6 bases and J lost 4; bases outside the gene matches: 10. This CDR3 has 16 residues. Per germline, CDR1 SQVTM and CDR2 ANQGSEA.

The CDR3 DNA sequence: TGCGCCAGCAGCCCCGACAGCCCCTCCTACAATGAGCAGTTCTTC. It yields the protein CASSPDSPSYNEQFF. The rearrangement links TRBV5-1 to TRBJ2-1, with a tentative D call TRBD1 (5 bases). V lost 4 bases, J lost 0 bases, and 11 bases lay in between. This CDR3 spans 15 amino acids. Germline CDR1 is SGHRS and CDR2 is YFSETQ. Full variable domain (missing parts from reference TRBV5-1 and TRBJ2-1): KAGVTQTPRYLIKTRGQQVTLSCSPISGHRSVSWYQQTPGQGLQFLFEYFSETQRNKGNFPGRFSGRQFSNSRSEMNVSTLELGDSALYLCASSPDSPSYNEQFFGPGTRLTVL.

The chain couples TRBV25-1 to TRBJ1-2, with 8 positions matching TRBD1. Trimming at V came to 6 bases and at J to 3 bases, leaving 15 bases not matched to a gene. This CDR3 region has 17 residues. The germline gives CDR1 MGHDK, CDR2 SYGVNS. The CDR3 spells CASSSTGTGRSYYGYTF. The CDR3 nucleotides read TGTGCCAGCAGCTCGACAGGGACAGGTCGATCCTACTATGGCTACACCTTC.

The sample holds a few counts of this clonotype. The chain joins TRBV28 to TRBJ2-4, with D possibly matching TRBD2 (6 bases). Germline-derived CDR1 and CDR2 are MDHEN and SYDVKM. This CDR3 spans 16 amino acids. Trimming pared 2 bases from V and 0 bases from J, leaving 11 bases between. The CDR3: CASSLAGTIAKNIQYF. DNA of the CDR3: TGTGCCAGCAGTTTAGCGGGGACCATAGCCAAAAACATTCAGTACTTC.

This clonotype came up a few times. The rearrangement uses TRBV6-1 and TRBJ2-1; the match to TRBD2 covers 11 bases. Per the germline V gene, CDR1 is MNHNS and CDR2 is SASEGT. The CDR3 has 14 residues. V gave up 6 bases and J gave up 8 bases; unmatched junction bases: 6. The CDR3, as DNA: TGTGCCAGCAGCTCGCTAGCGGGAGGCTATGAGCAGTTCTTC. It is translated as CASSSLAGGYEQFF.

This clonotype has at least ten counts. The genes are TRBV15 and TRBJ2-7; TRBD2 aligns across 11 bases. CDR1 and CDR2 (germline): LNHNV, YYDKDF (reference sequence). The CDR3 loop spans 20 amino acids. The V gene end was trimmed by 5 bases and the J gene end by 1 base; junction bases not matched to a gene: 19. The CDR3 is CATSAGSGDTTSGSSYEQYF. DNA for the CDR3: TGTGCCACCAGCGCCGGATCAGGGGACACAACTAGCGGGAGTTCCTACGAGCAGTACTTC.

The chain combines TRBV2 with TRBJ1-2; D is unclear. With 2 bases removed from V and 4 bases from J, the gap between germline ends came to 2 bases. CDR1 SNHLY and CDR2 FYNNEI come from the germline V gene. The CDR3 covers 11 residues. CDR3 in amino acids: CASSEIYGYTF. DNA for the CDR3: TGTGCCAGCAGTGAAATCTATGGCTACACCTTC.

As regards this clonotype: A single base separates this from a much larger clone, so it may be a read error. The chain has TRBV5-1 and TRBJ2-3; 11 bases map to TRBD2. The V gene end was trimmed by 0 bases and the J gene end by 4 bases; junction bases not matched to a gene: 7. Germline CDR1 SGHRS, CDR2 YFSETQ. The CDR3 covers 17 residues. In nucleotides, the CDR3 is TGCGCCAGCAGCTTGGATAGCGGGAGGGCCATCGCAGATACGCAGTATTTT. This gives the protein CASSLDSGRAIADTQYF.

J is TRBJ2-3 and V is TRBV14, with 9 bases aligning to TRBD2. Germline loops: CDR1 SGHDN, CDR2 FVKESK. CDR3 length: 17 amino acids. V was clipped by 4 bases and J by 4 bases; unmatched bases: 12. CDR3 amino acids: CASSRGAGTSFSDTQYF. CDR3 sequence (DNA): TGTGCCAGCAGCCGGGGGGCCGGGACTAGCTTTTCAGATACGCAGTATTTT.

This clonotype appeared a few times. CDR3 region: CASATGIRGYTF. CDR3 DNA: TGTGCCAGCGCTACAGGGATCCGCGGCTACACCTTC. The chain carries TRBV7-2 and TRBJ1-2; D perhaps matches TRBD1 (6 bases). Germline V gene lookup returns CDR1 SGHTA and CDR2 FQGNSA. The V gene lost 8 bases and the J gene lost 8 bases, with 15 bases spanning the gap. There are 12 residues in the CDR3.

On this clonotype: Sequence at one end of the junction differs from germline and may be a read error. The V gene is TRBV28, the J gene TRBJ2-3, with 10 bases fitting TRBD2. The germline V gene has CDR1 MDHEN and CDR2 SYDVKM. CDR3 length: 15 amino acids. CDR3 sequence (DNA): TGTGCCAGCATTTTACAAGCGGGAGGGCCCGATACGCAGTATTTT. Its translation: CASILQAGGPDTQYF.

The rearrangement joins TRBV25-1 to TRBJ1-4; 12 bases fit TRBD1. This CDR3 contains 18 residues. Germline V gene sequence: CDR1 MGHDK, CDR2 SYGVNS. J was trimmed by 4 bases and V by 1 base; bases with no gene match: 7. This CDR3 is CASSESGQGAPGNEKLFF. The DNA of the CDR3 is TGTGCCAGCAGTGAATCGGGACAGGGGGCGCCTGGTAATGAAAAACTGTTTTTT.

This chain uses TRBV5-5 with TRBJ1-4; D might be TRBD1 (5 bases). Germline V CDR1 and CDR2: SGHKS, YYEKEE (reference sequence). CDR3 length: 15 amino acids. V was clipped by 4 bases and J by 7 bases, with 17 bases between them. CDR3: CASSGEAGSAEKLFF. The CDR3 nucleotides read TGTGCCAGCAGCGGGGAGGCAGGGTCGGCTGAAAAACTGTTTTTT.

The chain joins TRBV12-3 or TRBV12-4 to TRBJ1-2; no clear D. The CDR3 spans 13 residues. Between the trimmed V and J ends, which lost 7 bases and 1 base, there was a span of 10 bases. CDR3 loop: CASKGPNNYGYTF. The CDR3 bases are TGTGCCAGCAAAGGACCCAATAACTATGGCTACACCTTC.

Many counts were recorded for this clonotype. J is TRBJ2-3 and V is TRBV28; D possibly corresponds to TRBD2 (6 bases). Germline CDR1 is MDHEN and CDR2 is SYDVKM. CDR3 length equals 11 residues. V gave up 8 bases and J gave up 6 bases, with 9 bases separating them. DNA of the CDR3: TGTGCCAGCGGGGGACTTGATACGCAGTATTTT. Protein: CASGGLDTQYF.